The clone carrying this T cell receptor beta chain was detected a few times. Data came from immunoSEQ multiplex PCR; TCRdb stores just in-frame clones and leaves some out. In the table there are some 1.1 million clones, 60% to 80% of which are singletons. This specimen belongs to a study of shared clonotypes between healthy human individuals. With 5 bases removed from V and 5 bases from J, the gap between germline ends came to 12 bases. The germline CDR1 and CDR2 sequences are LNHDA and SQIVND (reference sequence). The length of the CDR3 is 13 residues. This chain joins TRBV19 and TRBJ1-2; D is unclear. What was sequenced was memory CD4+ T cells from PBMCs. Stated subset: CD45RA-negative fraction. The clonotype comes from a man in his late teens or twenties in good health. Some clones in this sample may be carry-over from other donors' samples. CDR3 sequence: CASSPRPGYGYTF. For the CDR3, the DNA is TGTGCCAGTAGTCCTCGTCCCGGATATGGCTACACCTTC.